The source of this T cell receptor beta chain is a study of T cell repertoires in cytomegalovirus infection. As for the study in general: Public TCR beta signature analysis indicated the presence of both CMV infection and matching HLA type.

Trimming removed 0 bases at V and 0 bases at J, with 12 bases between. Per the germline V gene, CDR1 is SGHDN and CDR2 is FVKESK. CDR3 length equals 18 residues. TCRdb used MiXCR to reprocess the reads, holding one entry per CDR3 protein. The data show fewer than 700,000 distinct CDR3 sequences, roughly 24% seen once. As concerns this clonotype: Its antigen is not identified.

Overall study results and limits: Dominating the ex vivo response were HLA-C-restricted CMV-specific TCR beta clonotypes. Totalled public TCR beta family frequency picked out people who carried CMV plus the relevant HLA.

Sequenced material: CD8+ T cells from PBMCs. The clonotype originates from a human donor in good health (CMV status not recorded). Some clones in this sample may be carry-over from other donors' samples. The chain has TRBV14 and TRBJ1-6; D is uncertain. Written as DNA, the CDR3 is TGTGCCAGCAGCCAAGAAATAAGGACTAGCTCCTATAATTCACCCCTCCACTTT. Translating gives CASSQEIRTSSYNSPLHF.